A single sample gave rise to the 26 T cell receptor beta chains below, sequenced in a study of cytomegalovirus exposure and HLA in healthy donors. A multiplex PCR was run with 60 Vbeta primers and 13 Jbeta primers. Sequencing was performed with immunoSEQ multiplex PCR; in TCRdb, only in-frame clones are kept and a portion is missing. Of hundreds of thousands of clones in the sample, approximately 80% were seen once. The material sequenced was PBMCs. The receptor source for this set is a middle-aged woman in good health and CMV-seronegative.

The chain recombines TRBV7-9 with TRBJ1-1; no reliable D call. Trimming pared 1 base from V and 1 base from J, leaving 7 bases between. This CDR3 region has 14 residues. Germline CDR1 and CDR2: SEHNR and FQNEAQ (reference sequence). The chain's CDR3 is CASSLVATNTEAFF. The CDR3 coding sequence is TGTGCCAGCAGCTTAGTTGCTACGAACACTGAAGCTTTCTTT. Filled out from reference TRBV7-9 and TRBJ1-1, the complete variable domain reads DTGVSQNPRHKITKRGQNVTFRCDPISEHNRLYWYRQTLGQGPEFLTYFQNEAQLEKSRLLSDRFSAERPKGSFSTLEIQRTEQGDSAMYLCASSLVATNTEAFFGQGTRLTVV.

This clone has more than one count but fewer than ten. The chain recombines TRBV25-1 with TRBJ1-2, with D possibly TRBD1 on 6 matching bases. The CDR3 spans 17 residues. Germline V gives CDR1 MGHDK, CDR2 SYGVNS. With 6 bases removed from V and 1 base from J, the gap between germline ends came to 21 bases. CDR3 bases: TGTGCCAGCAGCGCCCCGGACAGCGAGCCTTATAACTATGGCTACACCTTC. This gives the protein CASSAPDSEPYNYGYTF.

This chain joins TRBV19 and TRBJ1-6; D remains ambiguous. Germline V CDR1 and CDR2: LNHDA, SQIVND (reference sequence). This CDR3 is 13 amino acids long. The V end lost 1 base, the J end lost 8 bases, and 6 bases lay between the germline ends. The CDR3 protein is CASSIGHDSPLHF. In DNA, the CDR3 is TGTGCCAGTAGTATAGGACATGATTCACCCCTCCACTTT.

Concerning this clone: The identical CDR3 is also encoded by other nucleotide sequences in the sample. The gene calls are TRBV18 and TRBJ1-1, with 7 positions matching TRBD1. Germline V lookup: CDR1 KGHSH, CDR2 LQKENI. The junction had 1 base not matched to a gene; V was cut back by 2 bases and J by 4 bases. The CDR3 is made up of 13 amino acids. This chain's CDR3 is CASSPAGGTEAFF. The CDR3 DNA reads as TGTGCCAGCTCACCAGCAGGGGGCACTGAAGCTTTCTTT.

About this clone: The germline gene is not matched at one end of the junction; a read error may be the cause. CDR3 coding DNA: TGTTCCAGCAGCTTGGGGCAGAGCTCCTACGAGCAGTACTTC. Translation: CSSSLGQSSYEQYF. The chain joins TRBV7-9 to TRBJ2-7; perhaps TRBD1 as D (5 bases). The CDR3 covers 14 residues. Per the germline V gene, CDR1 is SEHNR and CDR2 is FQNEAQ (reference sequence).

The chain uses TRBV28 and TRBJ1-4; possibly TRBD1 for D (6 bases). The CDR3 is 15 amino acids. Germline CDR1 and CDR2: MDHEN and SYDVKM. Trimming cost V 8 bases and J 3 bases, with 16 bases left between them. The CDR3 DNA sequence: TGTGCCAGCGGGCCTTACAGGGCTGCTAATGAAAAACTGTTTTTT. It specifies CASGPYRAANEKLFF.

This clone was seen a single time. This rearrangement joins TRBV25-1 to TRBJ1-5; no definite D call. Germline V lookup: CDR1 MGHDK, CDR2 SYGVNS. The CDR3 is 16 residues long. Trimming removed 1 base at V and 0 bases at J, with 10 bases between. The CDR3 coding sequence is TGTGCCAGCAGTGAATCGGGGAGAGGTAGCAATCAGCCCCAGCATTTT. Translating gives CASSESGRGSNQPQHF.

This chain uses TRBV7-3 with TRBJ2-1; no reliable D call. The germline gives CDR1 SGHTA, CDR2 FQGTGA. Trimming left V 5 bases short and J 0 bases short, with 8 bases between. The CDR3 consists of 14 residues. The CDR3 region is CASSLESSYNEQFF. DNA of the CDR3: TGTGCCAGCAGCCTCGAGAGCTCCTACAATGAGCAGTTCTTC.

The CDR3 coding sequence is TGTGCCAGCAGCTTGAAGGGACAGGGATGGGACACCATATATTTT. Amino acids: CASSLKGQGWDTIYF. This chain links TRBV5-8 with TRBJ1-3, with 9 bases matching TRBD1. The ends lost 1 base at V and 8 bases at J; junction bases unmatched: 7. The CDR3 runs to 15 residues. Looked up from germline, CDR1 is SGHTS and CDR2 is YDEGEE.

The chain links TRBV9 to TRBJ2-7, with 10 positions matching TRBD1. The CDR3 has 16 residues. CDR1 SGDLS and CDR2 YYNGEE come from the germline V gene. The V segment lost 0 bases and the J segment 2 bases; nucleotides outside the gene matches: 5. CDR3 in amino acids: CASSVGGQGPPYEQYF. DNA of the CDR3: TGTGCCAGCAGCGTAGGGGGACAGGGGCCCCCCTACGAGCAGTACTTC. Supplemented by reference TRBV9 and TRBJ2-7, the full variable domain reads DSGVTQTPKHLITATGQRVTLRCSPRSGDLSVYWYQQSLDQGLQFLIQYYNGEERAKGNILERFSAQQFPDLHSELNLSSLELGDSALYFCASSVGGQGPPYEQYFGPGTRLTVT.

This clone was counted once. The CDR3 DNA sequence: TGTGCCATCGTACGGGGTAGCTCCTACAATGAGCAGTTCTTC. This sequence encodes CAIVRGSSYNEQFF. J is TRBJ2-1 and V is TRBV2; D possibly corresponds to TRBD2 (5 bases). Trimming took 10 bases from V and 0 from J, leaving 13 bases between them. The germline V gene has CDR1 SNHLY and CDR2 FYNNEI. The CDR3 covers 14 residues.

The genes are TRBV10-3 and TRBJ2-7; maybe TRBD1 (6 bases). V lost 0 bases and J 7 bases, leaving 16 bases between the germline ends. CDR3 size: 15 residues. The germline gives CDR1 ENHRY, CDR2 SYGVKD. CDR3 region: CAISESRTAKEEQYF. CDR3 coding DNA: TGTGCCATCAGTGAGTCTAGGACAGCTAAAGAGGAGCAGTACTTC.

This clone was recorded once. In DNA, the CDR3 is TGTGCCAGCACTACCTCGACGGGAATCGCGGCCCAGCATTTT. Encoded protein: CASTTSTGIAAQHF. This chain uses TRBV6-1 with TRBJ1-5, with D hard to call. Trimming stripped 7 bases from V and 11 bases from J, with 21 bases between. The V gene's germline CDR1 is MNHNS and CDR2 SASEGT. The CDR3 covers 14 residues.

The chain carries TRBV5-6 and TRBJ1-4; 7 bases are shared with TRBD1. Germline V gene lookup returns CDR1 SGHDT and CDR2 YYEEEE. Trimming removed 2 bases from V and 3 bases from J; junction bases left unmatched: 1. The CDR3 has 14 amino acids. The DNA for the CDR3 is TGTGCCAGCAGCTTACAGGGGCCTAATGAAAAACTGTTTTTT. It yields the protein CASSLQGPNEKLFF.

This rearrangement joins TRBV19 to TRBJ2-7; 9 bases map to TRBD2. This CDR3 comprises 14 residues. Germline trimming cut 6 bases from V and 2 bases from J; bases unmatched to any gene: 5. Germline V gives CDR1 LNHDA, CDR2 SQIVND (reference sequence). The CDR3 is CASRKAGGPYEQYF. CDR3 DNA: TGTGCCAGTAGGAAGGCGGGGGGGCCCTACGAGCAGTACTTC.

This chain joins TRBV12-5 and TRBJ1-1; the D gene is possibly TRBD1 (6 bases). V lost 0 bases and J lost 5, with 13 bases in between. CDR1 is LGHNT and CDR2 is FRNRAP in the germline V gene. CDR3 length equals 15 residues. The CDR3 DNA reads as TGTGCTAGTGGTTTGGTAGTCGGGCAGGGGACTGAAGCTTTCTTT. It translates to CASGLVVGQGTEAFF.

This clone showed up just a few times. The chain employs TRBV6-6 and TRBJ2-1; 8 bases line up with TRBD2. V lost 6 bases to trimming and J lost 4 bases; unmatched junction nucleotides: 8. Germline-derived CDR1 and CDR2 are MNHNY and SVGAGI (reference sequence). The length of the CDR3 is 15 residues. The CDR3 bases are TGTGCCAGCAGCTCGCGGGGGGCCTATTACAATGAGCAGTTCTTC. Translating it yields CASSSRGAYYNEQFF.

The rearrangement uses TRBV29-1 and TRBJ1-4; 9 bases align to TRBD1. Trimming removed 5 bases from V and 3 bases from J; junction bases left unmatched: 13. The CDR3 is 17 residues long. From germline, CDR1 is SQVTM and CDR2 ANQGSEA. CDR3 region: CSVPATRQGGSNEKLFF. The CDR3 DNA sequence: TGCAGCGTTCCAGCTACAAGACAGGGGGGTTCTAATGAAAAACTGTTTTTT.

The rearrangement joins TRBV6-1 to TRBJ2-7; 10 nucleotides agree with TRBD1. CDR3 length equals 16 residues. Germline V gene lookup returns CDR1 MNHNS and CDR2 SASEGT. J lost 0 bases, V lost 2 bases, and 4 bases had no gene match. The CDR3 spells CASSEMGQGTSYEQYF. The CDR3 nucleotides read TGTGCCAGCAGTGAAATGGGACAGGGGACCTCCTACGAGCAGTACTTC.

The gene calls are TRBV6-5 and TRBJ2-7; D is perhaps TRBD2 (5 bases). The ends were cut back, 4 bases at V and 3 bases at J, with 19 bases in the middle. This CDR3 has 16 residues. In germline, CDR1 is MNHEY, CDR2 SVGAGI. The CDR3 DNA reads TGTGCCAGCAGTTCCCGGACTCCTCCTTCCTTCTACGAGCAGTACTTC. Encoded protein: CASSSRTPPSFYEQYF.

This chain connects TRBV6-5 to TRBJ2-1; 7 bases are shared with TRBD2. Germline V gene sequence: CDR1 MNHEY, CDR2 SVGAGI. V shed 4 bases and J 3 bases; nucleotides not matched to a gene: 9. The CDR3 length is 16 residues. In DNA form, the CDR3 reads TGTGCCAGCAGTTTCCGTCTAGCGGAACTCTACAATGAGCAGTTCTTC. Protein product: CASSFRLAELYNEQFF.

The chain is built from TRBV6-1 and TRBJ2-6; possible D gene TRBD1, 6 bases. The ends were cut back, 1 base at V and 2 bases at J, with 9 bases in the middle. This CDR3 spans 16 amino acids. Germline V CDR1 and CDR2: MNHNS, SASEGT. CDR3 loop: CASSEVPGAGANVLTF. Here the CDR3 DNA reads TGTGCCAGCAGTGAAGTTCCAGGGGCTGGGGCCAACGTCCTGACTTTC.

The chain joins TRBV30 to TRBJ2-5, with 7 positions matching TRBD1. The CDR3 is 14 amino acids. With 5 bases clipped from V and 5 bases from J, the junction kept 11 bases outside the gene matches. The V gene's germline CDR1 is GTSNPN and CDR2 SVGIG (reference sequence). The CDR3 here is CAWAGTAGFETQYF. Written as DNA, the CDR3 is TGTGCCTGGGCCGGGACAGCAGGGTTCGAGACCCAGTACTTC.

The chain couples TRBV28 to TRBJ1-2; D uncertain. Germline lookup yields CDR1 MDHEN and CDR2 SYDVKM. V lost 3 bases and J 2 bases, leaving 4 bases between the germline ends. The CDR3 runs to 12 residues. This chain's CDR3 is CASSFINYGYTF. The CDR3 DNA sequence: TGTGCCAGCAGTTTTATCAACTATGGCTACACCTTC.

This chain uses TRBV11-3 with TRBJ2-1; 7 bases match TRBD2. The germline gives CDR1 SGHNT, CDR2 YENEEA. The CDR3 loop spans 16 amino acids. V was pared by 1 base and J by 0 bases, with 3 bases of the junction left unmatched. The CDR3 region is CASSLGTGGSYNEQFF. Here the CDR3 DNA reads TGTGCCAGCAGCTTAGGGACGGGGGGCTCCTACAATGAGCAGTTCTTC.

The V and J genes are TRBV30 and TRBJ2-3, with a tentative D call TRBD2 (5 bases). The length of the CDR3 is 15 residues. Deletions cut 2 bases from V and 0 bases from J, with 12 bases between. Germline V gene lookup returns CDR1 GTSNPN and CDR2 SVGIG (reference sequence). The CDR3 nucleotides read TGTGCCTGGAGTCCGACGGGATGGAGCACAGATACGCAGTATTTT. Translation gives CAWSPTGWSTDTQYF.